The source of this TCR beta chain is a study of blood T cell repertoires in COVID-19. Germline V gives CDR1 MNHEY, CDR2 SMNVEV (reference sequence). The V and J ends lost 1 base and 0 bases respectively, with 10 bases between them. This CDR3 has 16 residues. Assay: immunoSEQ multiplex PCR; the TCRdb copy retains only in-frame clones and omits some. The profile shows 200,000 to 250,000 clones, 65% to 85% of them singletons. The sample holds one count of this clone. Sequenced: peripheral blood. The chain recombines TRBV27 with TRBJ1-5, with D unresolved. This TCR was recovered from a woman aged 25 to 39 who had recovered from COVID-19. CDR3 bases: TGTGCCAGCAGTTTATTGTCAGTACATAGCAATCAGCCCCAGCATTTT. Its protein product is CASSLLSVHSNQPQHF.